At least ten counts were recorded for the clone carrying this T cell receptor beta chain. Its antigen is not identified. Trimming at V came to 2 bases and at J to 2 bases, leaving 1 base not matched to a gene. CDR3 length equals 15 residues. Each CDR3 protein is one row after TCRdb ran MiXCR on the 5' RACE reads. This repertoire shows 150,000 to 200,000 distinct CDR3 sequences, 10% to 15% found once; its top ten account for approximately 3.5%. This sample was taken from a study of T-cell memory formation after mild COVID-19. Study results and caveats: Shrinking CD4+ clones resided mostly in CM and EM, and CD8+ ones in EMRA.

The chain uses TRBV12-3 or TRBV12-4 and TRBJ1-4, with 8 nucleotides matching TRBD1. This clonotype was obtained from a man between 18 and 35 years old who had mild COVID-19 (a few samples of this study predate the infection). Cell type and time point are not known. The sample comprised PBMCs or a T cell subset sorted from them (not recorded which). DNA of the CDR3: TGTGCCAGCAGTTTACAGGGGGCTACTAATGAAAAACTGTTTTTT. It codes for CASSLQGATNEKLFF.